Below, one T cell receptor (beta chain) is given with its context. BIOMED2 TRB-A/B primer pools were used in multiplex TRB PCR. MiXCR, run by TCRdb on the multiplex PCR reads, gives a single entry per CDR3 protein. The sample has over 9,000 distinct CDR3 sequences; over 25% are singletons. This entry belongs to a study of T and B cells in COVID-19 patients. Blood genomic DNA input for TRB amplification was roughly 220-500 ng. The CDR3 spans 15 residues. The ends lost 6 bases at V and 2 bases at J; junction bases unmatched: 9. CDR1 MNHNS and CDR2 SASEGT come from the germline V gene. This receptor was taken from a human donor who had recovered from COVID-19. This chain connects TRBV6-1 to TRBJ2-7; TRBD2 agrees at 8 bases. Sample: blood. The CDR3 region is CASSPGLVVTYEQYF. The CDR3 DNA reads TGTGCCAGCAGCCCGGGACTAGTGGTGACCTACGAGCAGTACTTC.